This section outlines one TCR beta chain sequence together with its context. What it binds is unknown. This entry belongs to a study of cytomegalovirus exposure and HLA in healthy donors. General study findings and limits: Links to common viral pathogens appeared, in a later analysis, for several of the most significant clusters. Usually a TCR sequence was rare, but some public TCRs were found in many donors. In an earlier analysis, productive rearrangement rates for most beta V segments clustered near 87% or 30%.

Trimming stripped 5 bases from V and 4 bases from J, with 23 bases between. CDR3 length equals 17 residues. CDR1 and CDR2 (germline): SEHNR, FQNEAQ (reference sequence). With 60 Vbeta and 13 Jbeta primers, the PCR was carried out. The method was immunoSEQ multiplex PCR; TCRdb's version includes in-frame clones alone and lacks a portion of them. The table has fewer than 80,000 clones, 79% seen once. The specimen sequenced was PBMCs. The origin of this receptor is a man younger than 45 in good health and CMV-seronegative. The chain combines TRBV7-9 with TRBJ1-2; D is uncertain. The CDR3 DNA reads TGTGCCAGCAGCCCCCCGCGAGGGCAGGCGACCTTCTATGGCTACACCTTC. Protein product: CASSPPRGQATFYGYTF.